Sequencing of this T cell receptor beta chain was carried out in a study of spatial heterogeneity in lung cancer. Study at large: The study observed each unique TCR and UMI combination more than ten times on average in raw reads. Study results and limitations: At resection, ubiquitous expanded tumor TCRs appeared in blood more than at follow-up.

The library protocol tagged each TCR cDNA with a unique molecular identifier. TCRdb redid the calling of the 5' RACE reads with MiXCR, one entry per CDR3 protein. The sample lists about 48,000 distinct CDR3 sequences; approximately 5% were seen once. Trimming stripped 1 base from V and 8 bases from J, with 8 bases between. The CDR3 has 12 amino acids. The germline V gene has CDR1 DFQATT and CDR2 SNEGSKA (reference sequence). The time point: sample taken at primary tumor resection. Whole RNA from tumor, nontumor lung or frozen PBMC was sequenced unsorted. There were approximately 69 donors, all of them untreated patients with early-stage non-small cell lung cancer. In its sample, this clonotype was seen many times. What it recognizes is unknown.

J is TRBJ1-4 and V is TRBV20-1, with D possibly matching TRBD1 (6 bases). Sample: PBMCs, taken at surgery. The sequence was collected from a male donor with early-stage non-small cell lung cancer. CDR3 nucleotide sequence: TGCAGTGCTAGAGTCGGGACAGAAAAACTGTTTTTT. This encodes CSARVGTEKLFF.